Shown below are 20 T cell receptor beta chains from a single sample sequenced in a study of T cells after yellow fever vaccination. TCRdb redid the calling of the 5' RACE reads with MiXCR, one entry per CDR3 protein. The data hold roughly 500,000 distinct CDR3 sequences, with roughly 19% observed a single time. The starting material was PBMCs, obtained 15 days after the yellow fever booster vaccination. The source is a man aged 25-45 years who received the YFV17D yellow fever vaccine.

This clonotype occurred a few times. V gene TRBV2 combines with J gene TRBJ2-1, with 7 positions matching TRBD2. The J segment lost 5 bases and the V segment lost 2 bases, leaving 3 bases of the junction unmatched. Germline-derived CDR1 and CDR2 are SNHLY and FYNNEI. This CDR3 is built from 14 residues. The CDR3 loop reads CASSERLADNEQFF. In DNA form, the CDR3 reads TGTGCCAGCAGTGAACGGCTAGCGGACAATGAGCAGTTCTTC.

The V call is TRBV7-8, the J call TRBJ2-1; D gene unclear. Germline values: CDR1 SGHVS, CDR2 FQNEAQ. Trimming took off 1 base at V and 5 bases at J, with 12 bases between the two ends. This CDR3 comprises 15 residues. CDR3 sequence: CASSLEETSHNEQFF. In nucleotides, the CDR3 is TGTGCCAGCAGCTTAGAAGAGACGAGCCACAATGAGCAGTTCTTC.

A few counts support this clonotype. V and J are TRBV6-1 and TRBJ2-5, with TRBD2 identical over 9 bases. The junction had 7 bases not matched to a gene; V was cut back by 8 bases and J by 3 bases. The CDR3 runs to 14 residues. CDR1 and CDR2 (germline): MNHNS, SASEGT. CDR3 sequence: CASWAGGSKETQYF. The CDR3 nucleotides read TGTGCCAGCTGGGCGGGAGGGTCCAAAGAGACCCAGTACTTC.

The genes are TRBV20-1 and TRBJ1-6; 9 nucleotides align to TRBD1. CDR3 length: 14 residues. Germline CDR1 reads DFQATT; CDR2 reads SNEGSKA (reference sequence). Germline trimming cut 4 bases from V and 8 bases from J; bases unmatched to any gene: 6. As DNA, the CDR3 is TGCAGTGCTACCACCGGGACAGGGTATTCACCCCTCCACTTT. It translates to CSATTGTGYSPLHF.

The chain joins TRBV20-1 to TRBJ2-1; 9 bases fit TRBD2. V shed 3 bases and J 5 bases; nucleotides not matched to a gene: 8. Germline assignment: CDR1 DFQATT and CDR2 SNEGSKA (reference sequence). This CDR3 is built from 15 residues. The CDR3 DNA reads TGCAGTGCTAGCCCCTCTAGCGGGGCCCACAATGAGCAGTTCTTC. Amino acids: CSASPSSGAHNEQFF.

A few counts support this clonotype. The chain couples TRBV30 to TRBJ2-1; the match to TRBD2 covers 9 bases. V was clipped by 1 base and J by 5 bases; unmatched bases: 6. CDR3 length equals 15 residues. Germline CDR1 is GTSNPN and CDR2 is SVGIG (reference sequence). The CDR3 region is CAWSGQLAGNNEQFF. For the CDR3, the DNA is TGTGCCTGGAGTGGCCAGCTAGCGGGGAACAATGAGCAGTTCTTC.

The chain couples TRBV20-1 to TRBJ1-1, with no clear D. The CDR3 loop spans 14 amino acids. Trimming took 2 bases from V and 2 from J, leaving 12 bases between them. Germline lookup yields CDR1 DFQATT and CDR2 SNEGSKA (reference sequence). In DNA, the CDR3 is TGCAGTGCTAGATTGCACAGTAGCAACACTGAAGCTTTCTTT. Translating it yields CSARLHSSNTEAFF.

The sample holds many counts of this clonotype. The CDR3 nucleotides are TGCAGTGCTAGTGTAACGGGACAGGGGCCGGACTATGGCTACACCTTC. Its protein is CSASVTGQGPDYGYTF. This chain joins TRBV20-1 and TRBJ1-2, with TRBD1 matching 10 bases. The CDR3 spans 16 residues. After removal of 3 bases from V and 3 bases from J, the junction contained 10 bases not matched to a gene. Looked up from germline, CDR1 is DFQATT and CDR2 is SNEGSKA (reference sequence).

The chain recombines TRBV6-1 with TRBJ2-5, with no clear D. V was cut by 5 bases and J by 4 bases, with 23 bases left in between. The CDR3 has 17 amino acids. Germline assignment: CDR1 MNHNS and CDR2 SASEGT. The CDR3 sequence is CASSPPPARHQVETQYF. The CDR3 bases are TGTGCCAGCAGTCCCCCCCCGGCTCGGCACCAAGTAGAGACCCAGTACTTC.

This clonotype was seen more than once but under ten times. The chain links TRBV20-1 to TRBJ2-5; the match to TRBD1 covers 8 bases. V was clipped by 4 bases and J by 5 bases; unmatched bases: 12. CDR3 size: 15 residues. The germline gives CDR1 DFQATT, CDR2 SNEGSKA (reference sequence). This chain's CDR3 is CSATQGGQGGETQYF. The CDR3 DNA is TGCAGTGCTACCCAAGGAGGACAGGGTGGCGAGACCCAGTACTTC.

The chain couples TRBV7-9 to TRBJ1-6; D gene unclear. The CDR3 consists of 11 residues. Germline V CDR1 and CDR2: SEHNR, FQNEAQ (reference sequence). The germline V and J ends were trimmed by 4 bases and 10 bases, with 5 bases remaining between them. For the CDR3, the DNA is TGTGCCAGCAGCTCGGCATCACCCCTCCACTTT. This codes for CASSSASPLHF.

Only a few counts were recorded for this clonotype. The chain carries TRBV10-3 and TRBJ2-5; 9 bases agree with TRBD1. CDR3 length: 14 residues. Trimming cost V 6 bases and J 5 bases; bases outside gene matches: 7. Germline assignment: CDR1 ENHRY and CDR2 SYGVKD. The CDR3 region has the DNA TGTGCCATCAGCTTACAGGGGGCTGGGGAGACCCAGTACTTC. Amino acid sequence: CAISLQGAGETQYF.

The table lists this clonotype with a few counts. This chain links TRBV10-3 with TRBJ1-2; D is unclear. Deletions cut 2 bases from V and 9 bases from J, with 7 bases between. Germline CDR1 ENHRY, CDR2 SYGVKD. This CDR3 is built from 11 residues. The chain's CDR3 is CAISEPGSYTF. CDR3 bases: TGTGCCATCAGTGAGCCCGGTAGCTACACCTTC.

The genes are TRBV6-2 or TRBV6-3 and TRBJ2-7; the match to TRBD2 covers 13 bases. The V gene end was trimmed by 4 bases and the J gene end by 0 bases; junction bases not matched to a gene: 6. The CDR3 covers 17 residues. The V gene's germline CDR1 is MNHEY and CDR2 SVGEGT. The CDR3 nucleotides read TGTGCCAGCAGTTCAACTAGCGGGAGGGGAAGCTCCTACGAGCAGTACTTC. Its translation is CASSSTSGRGSSYEQYF.

This clonotype has more than one count but fewer than ten. The chain employs TRBV5-1 and TRBJ2-3; tentatively, D is TRBD1 (5 bases). Trimming removed 4 bases at V and 2 bases at J, with 11 bases between. Germline V CDR1 and CDR2: SGHRS, YFSETQ. The CDR3 contains 14 residues. The CDR3 reads CASSLGQYTDTQYF. The CDR3 DNA reads as TGCGCCAGCAGCCTTGGACAATACACAGATACGCAGTATTTT.

The genes are TRBV12-3 or TRBV12-4 and TRBJ2-2, with D perhaps TRBD1 (5 bases). V was clipped by 3 bases and J by 5 bases, with 13 bases between them. The CDR3 sequence is 15 residues long. For the CDR3, the DNA is TGTGCCAGCAGTTTCTTCAGGGTCGGAACCGGGGAGCTGTTTTTT. It is translated as CASSFFRVGTGELFF.

This clonotype was seen at least ten times. This chain joins TRBV7-2 and TRBJ2-3; TRBD2 is a possible D gene (5 bases). This CDR3 spans 15 amino acids. V lost 5 bases and J lost 3, with 15 bases in between. Germline V gene sequence: CDR1 SGHTA, CDR2 FQGNSA. Here the CDR3 reads CASSLVRERTDTQYF. The CDR3 DNA reads TGTGCCAGCAGCCTGGTAAGAGAGCGGACAGATACGCAGTATTTT.

The chain carries TRBV15 and TRBJ2-7; perhaps TRBD2 as D (5 bases). The CDR3 totals 15 residues. With 0 bases removed from V and 1 base from J, the gap between germline ends came to 10 bases. The germline V gene has CDR1 LNHNV and CDR2 YYDKDF (reference sequence). CDR3 DNA: TGTGCCACCAGCAGAGAGGGAGTGGTATCCTACGAGCAGTACTTC. Protein product: CATSREGVVSYEQYF. The whole variable domain, remainder taken from reference TRBV15 and TRBJ2-7, is DAMVIQNPRYQVTQFGKPVTLSCSQTLNHNVMYWYQQKSSQAPKLLFHYYDKDFNNEADTPDNFQSRRPNTSFCFLDIRSPGLGDTAMYLCATSREGVVSYEQYFGPGTRLTVT.

This rearrangement joins TRBV2 to TRBJ2-1; D gene ambiguous. The CDR3 contains 15 residues. V was pared by 7 bases and J by 0 bases, with 13 bases between. From germline, CDR1 is SNHLY and CDR2 FYNNEI. The CDR3 loop reads CASNPPASSYNEQFF. Written as DNA, the CDR3 is TGTGCCAGCAACCCCCCGGCTAGCTCCTACAATGAGCAGTTCTTC.

On this clonotype: One end of the junction is discordant with germline, which a read error may explain. The CDR3, as DNA: TGTGCCAGCAGTTACGAACAGGGGGCTCTTTTAATGGGGCTCTTC. Protein: CASSYEQGALLMGLF. The chain uses TRBV6-2 or TRBV6-3 and TRBJ2-1; TRBD1 agrees at 9 bases. This CDR3 comprises 15 residues. Per the germline V gene, CDR1 is MNHEY and CDR2 is SVGEGT.